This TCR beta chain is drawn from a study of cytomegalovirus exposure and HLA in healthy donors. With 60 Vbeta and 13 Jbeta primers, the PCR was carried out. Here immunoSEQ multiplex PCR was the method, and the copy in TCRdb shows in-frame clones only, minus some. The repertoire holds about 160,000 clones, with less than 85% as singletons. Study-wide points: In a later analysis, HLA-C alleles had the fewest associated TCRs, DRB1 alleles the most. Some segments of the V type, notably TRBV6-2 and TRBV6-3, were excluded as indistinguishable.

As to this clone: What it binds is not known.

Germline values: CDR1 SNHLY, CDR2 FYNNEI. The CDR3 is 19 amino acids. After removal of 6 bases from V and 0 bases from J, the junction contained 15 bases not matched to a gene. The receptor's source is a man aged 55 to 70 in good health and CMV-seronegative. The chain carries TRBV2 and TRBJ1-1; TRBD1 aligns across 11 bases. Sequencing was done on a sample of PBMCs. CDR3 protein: CASSLRDRGSFGMNTEAFF. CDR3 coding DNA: TGTGCCAGCAGCCTCCGGGACAGGGGGAGCTTTGGCATGAACACTGAAGCTTTCTTT.